This TCR beta chain was sequenced during a study of blood T cells in healthy people across ages (dated by TCRdb to the mid-2010s). Regarding the study in general: In model experiments, roughly one uniquely barcoded TCR beta cDNA molecule per two T cells was captured by template switching. The study measured age-related changes in TCR beta repertoire diversity using deep sequencing normalized with unique cDNA molecular identifiers. Donors were grouped into four age groups: young (average roughly 16 years), middle-aged (roughly 40), aged (62) and long-lived (about 82). Donors of different ages were randomly distributed across sequencing lanes to avoid experimental bias. For two donors (one aged 18 to 30 and one aged 80 or older), the study analyzed two additional independent replicas of 1 million unique cDNA reads from the same blood draw.

Library preparation used 5' RACE. Sequencing instrument: Illumina HiSeq 2500. The second PCR ran for about 6 to 11 cycles and used a J-beta primer mix along with a sample-barcoded 5' primer. A unique molecular identifier was introduced onto each TCR beta cDNA molecule by a template-switch 5' adaptor carrying 12 random nucleotides. Each sample yielded at least 3 million CDR3-containing paired-end reads. First-strand cDNA was synthesized from all RNA with the Mint cDNA synthesis kit, primed by a TRBC-specific oligonucleotide. All cDNA was treated with uracil-DNA glycosylase and then went through a first 18-cycle PCR with the universal primers M1SS and BC2_uni_R. The study's own analysis went as follows. Normalization of each sample was performed by random selection of 1 million high-quality reads, each carrying a distinct molecular identifier. Reads sharing molecular identifiers were discarded rather than binned into consensus sequences. MiTCR, with a Q25 quality threshold and the strictest error-elimination algorithm, was used for CDR3 identification, clonotype clustering and error correction. A nonparametric unseen species model with Euler transformation was used to estimate lower-bound total TCR beta diversity. TCRdb reprocessed the public reads (quality trimming at Q25 with fastp, clone calling with MiXCR) and kept in-frame beta chains. CDR3 protein duplicates are merged, each entry listing the most common genes and DNA. TCRdb's processing, not the study's, gives the V and J calls here. Counted in this sample were about 1.6 million distinct CDR3 sequences; roughly 32% of them appeared once. Of the sample, about 10% falls within the top ten clones.

The donors were 40 or so Caucasian individuals from Russia, aged roughly 6 to 90 years, who were systemically healthy. Each donor gave about 9.2 milliliters of peripheral blood, drawn into EDTA-treated Vacutainer tubes. Ficoll-Paque density-gradient centrifugation was used to isolate PBMCs, with at least 6.5 million obtained per sample. Total RNA, at least 6 micrograms per sample, was extracted from PBMCs with Trizol reagent. For every donor, an aliquot of PBMCs went through flow cytometry to measure the percentages of naive CD45RAhigh/CD27high T cells. About this clonotype: It lacks a known antigen. Base qualities are not provided; no much larger clone lies one nucleotide away.

Broader findings and caveats from the paper: As age increased, observed TCR beta diversity per million T cells dropped in a roughly linear way, and a significant reduction was already evident by age about 40. Because donor CMV infection status was unknown, age-related changes in expanded clonotypes were potentially confounded. Compared with the aged group, the long-lived group had more naive CD4+ T cells, fewer expanded clones and increased TCR diversity, a pattern suggesting age selection. Estimates of total diversity from one million sequenced T cells were regarded as lower bounds and underestimates. A strong correlation was found between observed TCR beta diversity and the percentage of naive T cells measured by flow cytometry. Since profiling was done on bulk unsorted PBMCs, naive and antigen-experienced compartments could not be conclusively compared.

The germline V gene (reference sequence) provides CDR1 MNHEY and CDR2 SMNVEV. The CDR3, from cysteine to phenylalanine, totals 12 residues. Only the CDR3 DNA stays, 36 bases, in frame from base 1. Sequenced: blood. The rearranged chain carries TRBV27 and TRBJ2-5, with 7 bases in between that match TRBD1. The J call may be in error: the DNA end matches TRBJ2-7 better. The receptor was isolated from a woman aged 30 to 39 in good health. The nucleotide sequence reads TGTGCCAGCCAGACAGGGCTCAACGAGCAGTACTTC. The resulting protein is CASQTGLNEQYF.